The clone carrying this T cell receptor beta chain was observed a few times. Its target is not known. The source of the sample is a study of CD8 T cells in ankylosing spondylitis. Overall study findings and caveats: Disease-linked clones had a CD8+ phenotype and relatively low frequency in peripheral blood. From matched ankylosing spondylitis synovial fluid, disease-linked clones were reportedly recovered at significantly enriched levels. Prior literature has documented some motif variants in synovial fluid and blood from reactive arthritis.

Quantitative 5'-RACE with molecular barcodes generated TCR beta libraries. TCRdb reprocessed the 5' RACE reads with MiXCR, giving one entry per CDR3 protein. The table records 200,000 to 300,000 distinct CDR3 sequences, under 8.5% of them present only once. CDR1 and CDR2 (germline): SGHTA, FQGNSA. The CDR3 consists of 12 residues. V lost 3 bases and J lost 4, with 4 bases in between. The chain employs TRBV7-2 and TRBJ2-1, with unresolved D. Material for sequencing was blood, either unsorted or a sorted T cell fraction (not recorded which). The clonotype was recovered from a female donor with ankylosing spondylitis or in good health (not recorded which). The DNA of the CDR3 is TGTGCCAGCAGCTTCTTGTACAATGAGCAGTTCTTC. The encoded protein is CASSFLYNEQFF.